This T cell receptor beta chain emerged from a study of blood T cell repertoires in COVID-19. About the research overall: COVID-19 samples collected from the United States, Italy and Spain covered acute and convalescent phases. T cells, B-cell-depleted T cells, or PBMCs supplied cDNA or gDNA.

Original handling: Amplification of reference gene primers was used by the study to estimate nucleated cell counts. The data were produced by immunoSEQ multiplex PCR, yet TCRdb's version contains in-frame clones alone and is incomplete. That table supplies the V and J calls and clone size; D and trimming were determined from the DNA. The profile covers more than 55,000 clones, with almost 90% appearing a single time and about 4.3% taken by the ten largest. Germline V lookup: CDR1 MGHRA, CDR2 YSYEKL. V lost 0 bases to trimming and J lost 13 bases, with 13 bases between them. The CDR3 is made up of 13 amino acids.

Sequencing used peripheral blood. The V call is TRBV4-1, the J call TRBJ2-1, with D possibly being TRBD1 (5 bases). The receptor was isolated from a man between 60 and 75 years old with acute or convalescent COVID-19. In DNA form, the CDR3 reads TGCGCCAGCAGCCAAGAGTCTTTGACAGCTCAGTTCTTC. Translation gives CASSQESLTAQFF.